The 18 T cell receptor beta chains presented below share a single source sample, sequenced in a study of regulatory T cells. General study points: Hydrophobic residues at CDR3 positions 6 and 7 were enriched in conventional CD4+ T cells of CD3G-deficient patients.

No antigen has been identified for these receptors. Amplification used 52 TRBV primers and 13 TRBJ primers. The assay was immunoSEQ multiplex PCR, and TCRdb's table has in-frame clones only and misses some. The sample records over 35,000 clones, 75% to 90% being singletons. Sequencing used conventional CD4+ T cells sorted from blood. The receptors come from a person under 35 with CD3G deficiency.

The CDR3 reads CASSIQGGQTQYF. The CDR3 coding sequence is TGTGCCAGTAGCATCCAGGGTGGGCAGACCCAGTACTTC. The chain couples TRBV19 to TRBJ2-5, with D perhaps TRBD1 (5 bases). Germline V gives CDR1 LNHDA, CDR2 SQIVND (reference sequence). The CDR3 covers 13 residues. V was cut by 6 bases and J by 6 bases, with 14 bases left in between. Drawing the rest from reference TRBV19 and TRBJ2-5, the complete variable domain is DGGITQSPKYLFRKEGQNVTLSCEQNLNHDAMYWYRQDPGQGLRLIYYSQIVNDFQKGDIAEGYSVSREKKESFPLTVTSAQKNPTAFYLCASSIQGGQTQYFGPGTRLLVL.

CDR3 residues: CASSPGQSRDTQYF. As DNA, the CDR3 is TGCGCCAGCAGTCCGGGACAGAGCCGAGATACGCAGTATTTT. The chain recombines TRBV5-1 with TRBJ2-3; 7 nucleotides line up with TRBD1. This CDR3 contains 14 residues. Germline V gene lookup returns CDR1 SGHRS and CDR2 YFSETQ. The J segment lost 5 bases and the V segment lost 5 bases, leaving 8 bases of the junction unmatched.

The V gene is TRBV5-1, the J gene TRBJ1-1, with D perhaps matching TRBD1 (6 bases). The V end lost 4 bases, the J end lost 3 bases, and 13 bases lay between the germline ends. The CDR3 is 14 residues long. Germline assignment: CDR1 SGHRS and CDR2 YFSETQ. The CDR3 reads CASSPWGADTEAFF. The CDR3 DNA reads TGCGCCAGCAGCCCATGGGGGGCGGACACTGAAGCTTTCTTT.

CDR3 nucleotides: TGCGCCAGCAGCTTGGGGGGCGCGGGGTTATACGAGACCCAGTACTTC. Translating gives CASSLGGAGLYETQYF. The V call is TRBV5-1, the J call TRBJ2-5; perhaps TRBD2 as D (6 bases). The CDR3 covers 16 residues. Trimming left V 0 bases short and J 5 bases short, with 17 bases between. Looked up from germline, CDR1 is SGHRS and CDR2 is YFSETQ. The full variable domain, its missing parts supplied by reference TRBV5-1 and TRBJ2-5, is KAGVTQTPRYLIKTRGQQVTLSCSPISGHRSVSWYQQTPGQGLQFLFEYFSETQRNKGNFPGRFSGRQFSNSRSEMNVSTLELGDSALYLCASSLGGAGLYETQYFGPGTRLLVL.

This clone is a singleton in its sample. The chain employs TRBV28 and TRBJ1-1; 8 nucleotides match TRBD1. The CDR3 is 16 residues long. The V segment lost 5 bases and the J segment 1 base; nucleotides outside the gene matches: 9. Germline V CDR1 and CDR2: MDHEN, SYDVKM. The CDR3 loop reads CASSPRQGKGNTEAFF. CDR3 DNA: TGTGCCAGCAGTCCCCGACAGGGGAAAGGGAACACTGAAGCTTTCTTT.

The rearrangement joins TRBV19 to TRBJ2-1; tentative D call: TRBD2 (6 bases). The CDR3 spans 11 residues. Trimming stripped 5 bases from V and 9 bases from J, with 8 bases between. CDR1 LNHDA and CDR2 SQIVND come from the germline V gene (reference sequence). The CDR3 sequence is CASSPGGEQFF. The CDR3 coding sequence is TGTGCCAGTAGTCCCGGGGGTGAGCAGTTCTTC. The variable domain in full, completed from reference TRBV19 and TRBJ2-1, reads DGGITQSPKYLFRKEGQNVTLSCEQNLNHDAMYWYRQDPGQGLRLIYYSQIVNDFQKGDIAEGYSVSREKKESFPLTVTSAQKNPTAFYLCASSPGGEQFFGPGTRLTVL.

In DNA, the CDR3 is TGTGCCACCCGGGTGAACACTGAAGCTTTCTTT. Protein product: CATRVNTEAFF. The chain carries TRBV11-1 and TRBJ1-1, with unresolved D. Deletions cut 10 bases from V and 0 bases from J, with 6 bases between. There are 11 residues in the CDR3. Germline CDR1 is SGHAT and CDR2 is FQDESV (reference sequence).

The J gene is TRBJ2-2, the V gene TRBV5-1; weak D call: TRBD2 (5 bases). V was cut by 4 bases and J by 3 bases, with 16 bases left in between. CDR1 and CDR2 (germline): SGHRS, YFSETQ. The CDR3 is made up of 16 amino acids. This chain's CDR3 is CASSPGEGSHTGELFF. In nucleotides, the CDR3 is TGCGCCAGCAGCCCCGGGGAAGGGTCTCACACCGGGGAGCTGTTTTTT.

This sequence joins TRBV9 and TRBJ2-1; 7 nucleotides align to TRBD2. The CDR3 loop spans 13 amino acids. V was clipped by 4 bases and J by 9 bases; unmatched bases: 7. The germline V gene encodes CDR1 SGDLS and CDR2 YYNGEE. The CDR3 bases are TGTGCCAGCAGCCTGGGAGGGGCCGGTGAGCAGTTCTTC. This sequence encodes CASSLGGAGEQFF.

The V call is TRBV28, the J call TRBJ1-5, with unresolved D. The CDR3 contains 15 residues. V lost 0 bases and J lost 5, with 11 bases in between. The germline CDR1 and CDR2 sequences are MDHEN and SYDVKM. CDR3 protein: CASSLWGGSHQPQHF. CDR3 in DNA: TGTGCCAGCAGTTTATGGGGAGGAAGCCATCAGCCCCAGCATTTT.

The chain has TRBV18 and TRBJ2-7, with 9 positions matching TRBD1. Losses at the gene ends were 3 bases for V and 6 bases for J; bases not matched to a gene: 3. This CDR3 contains 13 residues. Germline CDR1 and CDR2: KGHSH and LQKENI. The CDR3 DNA reads as TGTGCCAGCTCACCGGGACAGGGACGCGAGCAGTACTTC. Its translation: CASSPGQGREQYF.

In this sample, this clone turned up once. The same CDR3 also results from other DNA sequences found in this sample. The genes are TRBV5-1 and TRBJ2-3, with a possible D match to TRBD2 (6 bases). V was clipped by 2 bases and J by 3 bases, with 13 bases between them. Germline values: CDR1 SGHRS, CDR2 YFSETQ. The CDR3 has 15 residues. DNA for the CDR3: TGCGCCAGCAGCTTAGACGGGGGACGAACAGATACGCAGTATTTT. Residues: CASSLDGGRTDTQYF.

The rearrangement joins TRBV11-2 to TRBJ1-3; 8 bases are shared with TRBD1. V was pared by 5 bases and J by 0 bases, with 6 bases of the junction left unmatched. Germline CDR1 is SGHAT and CDR2 is FQNNGV. The length of the CDR3 is 16 residues. CDR3 residues: CASSTGGQGSGNTIYF. CDR3 DNA: TGTGCCAGCAGCACCGGCGGACAGGGCTCTGGAAACACCATATATTTT.

V is TRBV6-1 and J is TRBJ1-2; D unclear. The CDR3 is 14 amino acids. Germline V gene lookup returns CDR1 MNHNS and CDR2 SASEGT. The V and J ends lost 3 bases and 8 bases respectively, with 16 bases between them. As DNA, the CDR3 is TGTGCCAGCAGTGATCAAAAGCGGAGGACGGGCTACACCTTC. As protein: CASSDQKRRTGYTF.

The V gene is TRBV28, the J gene TRBJ2-1; TRBD2 matches at 10 bases. The V gene's germline CDR1 is MDHEN and CDR2 SYDVKM. This CDR3 contains 16 residues. The J segment lost 7 bases and the V segment lost 6 bases, leaving 12 bases of the junction unmatched. CDR3 nucleotides: TGTGCCAGCAGCCACCCGGCTAGCGGGAGCGTGAATGAGCAGTTCTTC. This encodes CASSHPASGSVNEQFF.

The gene calls are TRBV28 and TRBJ2-1, with D maybe TRBD1 (6 bases). Germline loops: CDR1 MDHEN, CDR2 SYDVKM. The V and J ends lost 5 bases and 2 bases respectively, with 13 bases between them. The CDR3 consists of 15 residues. The chain's CDR3 is CASSRLGGAYNEQFF. CDR3 DNA sequence: TGTGCCAGCAGTCGCCTAGGGGGAGCCTACAATGAGCAGTTCTTC.

The genes are TRBV7-2 and TRBJ2-1; the D gene is possibly TRBD1 (5 bases). V was clipped by 1 base and J by 4 bases, with 11 bases between them. Germline CDR1 SGHTA, CDR2 FQGNSA. CDR3 size: 15 residues. Here the CDR3 DNA reads TGTGCCAGCAGCTTAGGACCTTCAGGGTACAATGAGCAGTTCTTC. Translated, it gives CASSLGPSGYNEQFF.

The table lists this clone with a count of one. The chain carries TRBV18 and TRBJ2-7; D unclear. The CDR3 runs 13 residues. V lost 3 bases to trimming and J lost 5 bases, with 11 bases between them. Per the germline V gene, CDR1 is KGHSH and CDR2 is LQKENI. CDR3 nucleotide sequence: TGTGCCAGCTCACCTCTATCAGGAAACGAGCAGTACTTC. Protein: CASSPLSGNEQYF.